Listed below are T cell receptor beta chains from one sample, sequenced in a study of PD-L1 blockade in urothelial cancer. The data were produced by immunoSEQ multiplex PCR, yet TCRdb's version contains in-frame clones alone and is incomplete. The data contain 70,000 or so clones, around 84% of them seen just once; the ten biggest clones take up about 5.1%. The sequencing here drew on PBMCs, taken around atezolizumab (anti-PD-L1) treatment. The receptors stem from a man aged 65 to 85 with urothelial cancer. Each CDR3 is given with its conserved first and last residue. D genes are given only for firm matches. A row's size may be missing; if present it is once, few, many or a size class.

v_call	d_call	j_call	clone_size	cdr3_nt	cdr3_aa
TRBV6-1	TRBD2	TRBJ2-1	NA	TGTGCCAGCAGTGAATCTTTACTAGCGGGGGGCTATGAGCAGTTCTTC	CASSESLLAGGYEQFF
TRBV18	TRBD1	TRBJ2-7	NA	TGTGCCAGCTCACTGGGGACAGAAGTCTACGAGCAGTACTTC	CASSLGTEVYEQYF
TRBV15	NA	TRBJ2-7	NA	TGTGCCACCACCAACAGCTTTGGCTCCTACGAGCAGTACTTC	CATTNSFGSYEQYF
TRBV25-1	NA	TRBJ1-1	NA	TGTGCCAGCACGTTCCAGTCGAACACTGAAGCTTTCTTT	CASTFQSNTEAFF
TRBV2	NA	TRBJ1-1	NA	TGTGCCAGCAGCCCCCGCGGGGAGGGAGGCACTGAAGCTTTCTTT	CASSPRGEGGTEAFF
TRBV2	TRBD2	TRBJ2-7	once	TGTGCCAGCAGTGAAATCGCTAGCGGGAGTCGTACCTACGAGCAGTACTTC	CASSEIASGSRTYEQYF
TRBV29-1	NA	TRBJ1-1	NA	TGCAGCGTTGCCCCCCGGGGCACTGAAGCTTTCTTT	CSVAPRGTEAFF
TRBV18	NA	TRBJ1-5	NA	TGTGCCAGCTCACCCGCAGGTAGTCCCCAGCATTTT	CASSPAGSPQHF
TRBV11-2	NA	TRBJ2-2	NA	TGTGCCAGCAGCTTAAGACTAGGACAGAACACCGGGGAGCTGTTTTTT	CASSLRLGQNTGELFF
TRBV7-6	NA	TRBJ2-7	NA	TGTGCCAGCAGCTTAGCAGACAGTACCTACGAGCAGTACTTC	CASSLADSTYEQYF
TRBV28	TRBD2	TRBJ2-3	NA	TGTGCCAGCAGTTTAGGGGGTAGCGGGAGCCGGCCAGATACGCAGTATTTT	CASSLGGSGSRPDTQYF
TRBV18	NA	TRBJ2-1	NA	TGTGCCAGCTCACCCGGGACTGGTCGCAATGAGCAGTTCTTC	CASSPGTGRNEQFF
TRBV7-2	NA	TRBJ1-1	NA	TGTGCCAGCAGCCATGACTCGGTTGAAGCTTTCTTT	CASSHDSVEAFF
TRBV19	TRBD1	TRBJ1-5	NA	TGTGCCAGTAGTATATTGGGACAGGGGATTTGGGGCGATCAGCCCCAGCATTTT	CASSILGQGIWGDQPQHF
TRBV5-6	NA	TRBJ2-6	NA	TGTGCCAGCAGCTCAAACAGGGCAACTGGGGCCAACGTCCTGACTTTC	CASSSNRATGANVLTF
TRBV2	TRBD2	TRBJ2-5	NA	TGTGCCAGCAGGCAAGATCTTAGCGGGAGCCAAGAGACCCAGTACTTC	CASRQDLSGSQETQYF
TRBV9	TRBD1	TRBJ2-7	NA	TGTGCCAGCAGCGCGGGGGACAGGGGGCCAGTGCAGTACTTC	CASSAGDRGPVQYF
TRBV10-2	TRBD1	TRBJ1-1	NA	TGCGCCAGCAGGGAAGGACAGGGGGCGGGCACTGAAGCTTTCTTT	CASREGQGAGTEAFF
TRBV5-4	TRBD2	TRBJ2-2	NA	TGTGCCAGCAGCTTGAAGCGGGACGGGACCGGGGAGCTGTTTTTT	CASSLKRDGTGELFF
TRBV6-1	NA	TRBJ1-4	NA	TGTGCCAGCAATTTTGGGGGGGGAAGCGAAAAACTGTTTTTT	CASNFGGGSEKLFF
TRBV6-6	TRBD1	TRBJ2-2	NA	TGTGCCAGGGGACAGGGTGGGGAATTGACCGGGGAGCTGTTTTTT	CARGQGGELTGELFF
TRBV15	TRBD2	TRBJ2-3	NA	TGTGCCACCAGCAGAGATCGGGCGGGAGGAAGACCCACAGATACGCAGTATTTT	CATSRDRAGGRPTDTQYF
TRBV2	NA	TRBJ2-5	NA	TGTGCCAGGCAGCGTTTTCAGGGCGAGACCCAGTACTTC	CARQRFQGETQYF
TRBV6-5	NA	TRBJ1-3	few	TGTGCCAGCAGCTCAGGGTCCGGAAACACCATATATTTT	CASSSGSGNTIYF
TRBV11-2	NA	TRBJ1-2	NA	TGTGCCAGCAGCTTAGGAGCGACAGTCGGCTATGGCTACACCTTC	CASSLGATVGYGYTF
TRBV12-5	TRBD2	TRBJ2-2	NA	TGTGCTAGTGGTTTGGCGGGAGGACCAGGTCGGGAGCTGTTTTTT	CASGLAGGPGRELFF
TRBV30	NA	TRBJ1-1	NA	TGTGCTTGGACCGGGGTTCCAACGAACACTGAAGCTTTCTTT	CAWTGVPTNTEAFF
TRBV4-1	TRBD1	TRBJ2-7	NA	TGCGCCAGCAGCCCGACCGGGACAGGTGGGGCCTACGAGCAGTACTTC	CASSPTGTGGAYEQYF
TRBV5-4	NA	TRBJ2-7	NA	TGTGCCAGCAGCTTGGGTAGCGGTTCCTACGAGCAGTACTTC	CASSLGSGSYEQYF
TRBV7-8	NA	TRBJ2-7	NA	TGTGCCAGCAGCTTAGACATCTCCTACGAGCAGTACTTC	CASSLDISYEQYF
TRBV19	TRBD1	TRBJ2-7	few	TGTGCCAGTAGCCAGGACAGGATGTCCTACGAGCAGTACTTC	CASSQDRMSYEQYF
TRBV28	TRBD1	TRBJ1-2	NA	TGTGCCAGCAGGGGGGAAAGGACAGGCCTGTTCTATGGCTACACCTTC	CASRGERTGLFYGYTF
TRBV28	NA	TRBJ2-3	NA	TGTGCCAGCAGCTTCCTAACAGATACGCAGTATTTT	CASSFLTDTQYF
TRBV7-9	NA	TRBJ2-7	NA	TGTGCCAGCAGTCATGTAAATCAGGTATACGAGCAGTACTTC	CASSHVNQVYEQYF
TRBV19	TRBD1	TRBJ1-5	NA	TGTGCCAGTACCCGACAGGGTGCCAATCAGCCCCAGCATTTT	CASTRQGANQPQHF